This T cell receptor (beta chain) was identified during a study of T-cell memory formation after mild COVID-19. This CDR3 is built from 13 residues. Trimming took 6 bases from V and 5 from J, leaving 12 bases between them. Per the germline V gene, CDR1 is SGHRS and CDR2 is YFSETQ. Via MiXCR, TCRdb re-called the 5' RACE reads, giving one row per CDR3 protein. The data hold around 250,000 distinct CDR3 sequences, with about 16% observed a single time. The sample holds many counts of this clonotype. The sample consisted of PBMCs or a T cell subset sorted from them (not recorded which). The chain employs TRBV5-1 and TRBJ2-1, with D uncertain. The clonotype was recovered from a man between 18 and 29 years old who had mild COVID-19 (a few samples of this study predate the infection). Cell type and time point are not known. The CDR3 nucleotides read TGCGCCAGCAAGCTGTCAATAAACAATGAGCAGTTCTTC. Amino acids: CASKLSINNEQFF. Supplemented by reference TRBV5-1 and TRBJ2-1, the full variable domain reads KAGVTQTPRYLIKTRGQQVTLSCSPISGHRSVSWYQQTPGQGLQFLFEYFSETQRNKGNFPGRFSGRQFSNSRSEMNVSTLELGDSALYLCASKLSINNEQFFGPGTRLTVL.